Listed below are T cell receptor beta chains from one sample, sequenced in a study of T-cell reconstitution after alpha-beta-depleted transplantation in children. TCRdb re-called the PCR reads with MiXCR, one entry per CDR3 protein. The data show roughly 310,000 distinct CDR3 sequences, with around 25% seen just once and approximately 11% held by the top ten. The sequencing here drew on PBMCs, mostly from graft donor cells, taken 180 days after TCRalphabeta/CD19-depleted stem cell transplant. The receptors were gathered from a male patient between 5 and 17 years old who had a stem cell transplant for acute lymphoblastic leukemia, so the T cells may come from the graft donor. CDR3s include the opening cysteine and the closing phenylalanine or tryptophan. The D gene is left open where the match is weak. The size field is filled for only some rows; it gives once, few, many or a size class.

size	D	V	J	DNA	CDR3
many	-	TRBV9	TRBJ1-4	TGTGCCAGCAGCCGAGACAGTCATGAAAAACTGTTTTTT	CASSRDSHEKLFF
few	TRBD1	TRBV6-5	TRBJ1-4	TGTGCCAGCAGTTGGGACAGAGAGAATGAAAAACTGTTTTTT	CASSWDRENEKLFF
few	TRBD2	TRBV20-1	TRBJ2-1	TGCAGTGCTAGGGACATAGCGGGAGTCATTGGTGAGCAGTTCTTC	CSARDIAGVIGEQFF
-	TRBD1	TRBV25-1	TRBJ2-4	TGTGCCAGCAGTGCTACAGGGGCCAACATTCAGTACTTC	CASSATGANIQYF
few	-	TRBV7-3	TRBJ2-1	TGTGCCAGCAGCTTGATTAGCGACGGGAACAATGAGCAGTTCTTC	CASSLISDGNNEQFF
-	-	TRBV4-1	TRBJ2-7	TGCGCCAGCAGCCAAGACGAAGCCTACGAGCAGTACTTC	CASSQDEAYEQYF
few	-	TRBV25-1	TRBJ1-1	TGTGCCAGCCGCGGCACTGAAGCTTTCTTT	CASRGTEAFF
-	TRBD1	TRBV20-1	TRBJ1-1	TGCAGTGCCACAAGGGACAGAGTGAACACTGAAGCTTTCTTT	CSATRDRVNTEAFF
-	TRBD2	TRBV6-2/TRBV6-3	TRBJ2-7	TGTGCCAGCCTCCTAGCGGGAACCTACGAGCAGTACTTC	CASLLAGTYEQYF
-	TRBD2	TRBV12-3/TRBV12-4	TRBJ2-7	TGTGCCAGCAGTTTAGGAGCGGGAGCCTCTTACGAGCAGTACTTC	CASSLGAGASYEQYF
-	-	TRBV10-3	TRBJ2-1	TGTGCCATCAGTGAGTCGAGGGCGAGGGGTCCGTTCTTC	CAISESRARGPFF
-	TRBD2	TRBV5-1	TRBJ2-3	TGCGCCAGCAGCACAGCGGGAGTGGGGAGGCACACAGATACGCAGTATTTT	CASSTAGVGRHTDTQYF
-	TRBD2	TRBV12-3/TRBV12-4	TRBJ2-5	TGTGCCAGCTCTACTAGCGGGAGGGCCTCAGAGACCCAGTACTTC	CASSTSGRASETQYF
-	-	TRBV30	TRBJ1-4	TGTGCCTGGAGTGTAAAGGGAGCGACTAATGAAAAACTGTTTTTT	CAWSVKGATNEKLFF
-	-	TRBV6-5	TRBJ2-7	TGTGCCAGCAGTTCGGCGAGGCACCCACTACCCTACGAGCAGTACTTC	CASSSARHPLPYEQYF
-	-	TRBV3-1	TRBJ2-1	TGTGCCAGCAGCCCCCGGGGAGCCACGGGTGAGCAGTTCTTC	CASSPRGATGEQFF
-	TRBD2	TRBV20-1	TRBJ2-7	TGCAGTGCTAGCTCTGTTCCGACTAGCGGGAGTAGTCTGGGCTTTTATGACGAGCAGTACTTC	CSASSVPTSGSSLGFYDEQYF
-	-	TRBV7-9	TRBJ1-2	TGTGCCAGCAGCTCTGTTTGGCGGGCTCTCGACGGCTACACCTTC	CASSSVWRALDGYTF
few	-	TRBV7-3	TRBJ2-6	TGTGCCAGCAGCTTAAGTCTTTCTGGGGCCAACGTCCTGACTTTC	CASSLSLSGANVLTF
few	-	TRBV29-1	TRBJ2-5	TGCAGCGTTGATGTACGGGCGAGGGTTCAAGAGACCCAGTACTTC	CSVDVRARVQETQYF
few	TRBD2	TRBV20-1	TRBJ2-7	TGCATAGTAGGCCCTAGCGGGAGGGACGGAGAGCAGTACTTC	CIVGPSGRDGEQYF
few	TRBD2	TRBV4-1	TRBJ2-7	TGCGCCAGCAGCCAGAGGCCCGGGACTAGCGCCTCCTACGAGCAGTACTTC	CASSQRPGTSASYEQYF
-	-	TRBV20-1	TRBJ2-7	TGCAGTGCTAATCCCGCGGGGCGGGCCTCCTACGAGCAGTACTTC	CSANPAGRASYEQYF
-	-	TRBV10-2	TRBJ2-7	TGCGCCAGCGGGAAGGGGGGCTCCTACGAGCAGTACTTC	CASGKGGSYEQYF
-	TRBD2	TRBV10-2	TRBJ2-7	TGCGCCAGCAGTGAAACTAGCGGGAGGGCCTACGAGCAGTACTTC	CASSETSGRAYEQYF
-	TRBD1	TRBV27	TRBJ2-7	TGTGCCAGCAGCTACCAGGGGGCGTACGAGCAGTACTTC	CASSYQGAYEQYF
few	-	TRBV4-1	TRBJ2-5	TGCGCCAGCAGCCGCCTGGGACTCCCGCAAGAGACCCAGTACTTC	CASSRLGLPQETQYF
once	-	TRBV29-1	TRBJ1-1	TGCAGCGTTGCCGGAAGGGCTGAAGCTTTCTTT	CSVAGRAEAFF
few	-	TRBV12-3/TRBV12-4	TRBJ2-7	TGTGCCAGCAGTTTGGCGAGGAGGGCTTACGAGCAGTACTTC	CASSLARRAYEQYF
once	-	TRBV29-1	TRBJ2-5	TGCAGCGCGCCCCTTTTTGGAGGAGAGACCCAGTACTTC	CSAPLFGGETQYF
-	-	TRBV4-2	TRBJ2-6	TGTGCCAGCAGCGAAGCAACCATCCTGCCTAACTCTGGGGCCAACGTCCTGACTTTC	CASSEATILPNSGANVLTF
few	-	TRBV5-1	TRBJ2-7	TGCGCCAGCAGCTTAACGACGGGCCCCTACGAGCAGTACTTC	CASSLTTGPYEQYF
-	-	TRBV7-6	TRBJ2-7	TGTGCCAGCAGCTTAAGCCCCGGGTCCTACGAGCAGTACTTC	CASSLSPGSYEQYF
-	-	TRBV7-9	TRBJ2-7	TGTGCCAGCAGCCCCCCGGGGGCTTTGGAGCAGTACTTC	CASSPPGALEQYF
-	-	TRBV29-1	TRBJ2-1	TGCAGCGTTCCAGGAGGGCCTAGGAATGAGCAGTTCTTC	CSVPGGPRNEQFF
-	-	TRBV5-8	TRBJ1-1	TGTGCCAGCAGCTTTGGGCTAACGAACACTGAAGATTTCTTT	CASSFGLTNTEDFF
few	-	TRBV7-6	TRBJ2-5	TGTGCCAGCAGCTTAGCGCTGAGACAAGAGACCCAGTACTTC	CASSLALRQETQYF
once	-	TRBV19	TRBJ2-2	TGTGCCAGTAGTATTTACGGCCGTCGCGTAACAAACACCGGGGAGCTGTTTTTT	CASSIYGRRVTNTGELFF
-	TRBD2	TRBV10-3	TRBJ2-7	TGTGCCATCAGTGAAGGAGCGGGAGGGAAGGGCGAGCAGTACTTC	CAISEGAGGKGEQYF
few	TRBD1	TRBV12-3/TRBV12-4	TRBJ2-5	TGTGCCAGCAGAACAGCCGGACAGGGATTAGCGGACTTC	CASRTAGQGLADF
-	-	TRBV6-1	TRBJ2-5	TGTGCCAGCAAGGCAGGGAACATACAGACCCAGTACTTC	CASKAGNIQTQYF
many	-	TRBV5-1	TRBJ1-1	TGCGCCAGCAGCTGGGGGCGGCGAGGAGAGGACGAAGCTTTCTTT	CASSWGRRGEDEAFF
-	TRBD1	TRBV29-1	TRBJ2-3	TGCAGCGAAAAACAGGGGGCTGGCACAGATACGCAGTATTTT	CSEKQGAGTDTQYF
-	TRBD1	TRBV29-1	TRBJ1-1	TGCAGCGTTGGGTGGACAGGGGCGCTTAGAGCTTTCTTT	CSVGWTGALRAFF
-	-	TRBV12-3/TRBV12-4	TRBJ2-7	TGTGCCAGCACGACCAGGGAACCCTACGAGCAGTACTTC	CASTTREPYEQYF
-	TRBD2	TRBV29-1	TRBJ2-1	TGCAGCGTTGAGGGGACTAGCGGGAGGGCCGATTCTTACAATGAGCAGTTCTTC	CSVEGTSGRADSYNEQFF
few	-	TRBV12-3/TRBV12-4	TRBJ1-5	TGTGCCAGCGGAACTAGTGGTGAGAATCAGCCCCAGCATTTT	CASGTSGENQPQHF
few	-	TRBV19	TRBJ2-7	TGTGCCGGTAGGTCAACAGAATACTACGAGCAGTACTTC	CAGRSTEYYEQYF
few	-	TRBV12-5	TRBJ2-7	TGTGCTAGTGGTTTGGTGTGGAGGGACGAGCAGTACTTC	CASGLVWRDEQYF
many	-	TRBV5-1	TRBJ2-2	TGTGCCAGCAGCTTACAGAACACCGGGGAGCTGTTTTTT	CASSLQNTGELFF